The T cell receptor beta chain under discussion was sequenced for a study of shared clonotypes between healthy human individuals. Comments on this clone: The antigen remains unidentified.

General study findings and limits: Clonotypes not shared had lower generation probabilities than those common to all four donors. Among the subsets, naive ones generally showed larger estimated richness than memory ones. Sampling included only blood; tissue repertoires likely differ. At large depth, rarefaction still showed sorted-subset sequencing to be incomplete.

Naive-designated CD8 cells lacked CD45RO, were positively enriched for CCR7, and omitted terminally differentiated effector memory CD45RA+ cells. Germline V lookup: CDR1 SGHAT, CDR2 FQNNGV. Trimming pared 3 bases from V and 4 bases from J, leaving 17 bases between. The CDR3 spans 16 residues. TCRdb keeps only in-frame clones here, not all; method: immunoSEQ multiplex PCR. The sample carries millions of clones, approximately 94% recorded once. This sequence was found in a young man in good health. The chain uses TRBV11-2 and TRBJ2-3; D uncertain. Material for sequencing was naive CD8+ T cells sorted from blood. CDR3 sequence reads: CASSLALGAGPDTQYF. The CDR3 DNA follows: TGTGCCAGCAGCTTGGCATTAGGAGCTGGCCCAGATACGCAGTATTTT.